These 20 T cell receptor beta chains originate from one sample sequenced in a study of blood T cell repertoires in COVID-19. Assay used: immunoSEQ multiplex PCR; TCRdb lists only in-frame clones, some missing. The sample consists of 280,000 or so clones, around 88% of them appearing once. What was sequenced was peripheral blood. The receptors derive from a woman aged 25-40 years who had recovered from COVID-19.

The chain employs TRBV28 and TRBJ2-5; 11 nucleotides line up with TRBD2. The V and J ends lost 10 bases and 3 bases, in that order; junction bases with no gene match: 4. CDR3 length: 13 residues. Germline lookup yields CDR1 MDHEN and CDR2 SYDVKM. CDR3 sequence reads: CATLTSGEETQYF. The CDR3 nucleotides are TGTGCCACCCTGACTAGCGGGGAAGAGACCCAGTACTTC.

CDR3 sequence (DNA): TGTGCCAGCAGTTACCGGGACAGGGGATCCCAGCCCCAGCATTTT. This gives the protein CASSYRDRGSQPQHF. This chain joins TRBV6-6 and TRBJ1-5; 10 bases match TRBD1. The CDR3 consists of 15 residues. J gave up 7 bases and V 2 bases, and 5 bases lay outside the gene matches. Germline lookup yields CDR1 MNHNY and CDR2 SVGAGI (reference sequence).

The chain couples TRBV7-9 to TRBJ1-6, with 8 positions matching TRBD1. The CDR3 covers 14 residues. Germline loops: CDR1 SEHNR, CDR2 FQNEAQ (reference sequence). Losses at the gene ends were 2 bases for V and 8 bases for J; bases not matched to a gene: 2. The CDR3: CASSLPQGDSPLHF. The CDR3 bases are TGTGCCAGCAGCTTACCACAGGGGGATTCACCCCTCCACTTT.

The chain joins TRBV5-1 to TRBJ2-5, with D perhaps matching TRBD1 (5 bases). The V end lost 3 bases, the J end lost 2 bases, and 11 bases lay between the germline ends. The CDR3 is 14 residues long. Germline-derived CDR1 and CDR2 are SGHRS and YFSETQ. CDR3: CASSSRVRQETQYF. CDR3 nucleotide sequence: TGCGCCAGCAGCTCCAGGGTGCGGCAAGAGACCCAGTACTTC.

The V call is TRBV15, the J call TRBJ1-5; no definite D call. Germline V gene data show CDR1 as LNHNV and CDR2 as YYDKDF (reference sequence). This CDR3 has 13 residues. The ends were cut back, 3 bases at V and 3 bases at J, with 6 bases in the middle. Written as DNA, the CDR3 is TGTGCCACCAGCAGGATACTCAATCAGCCCCAGCATTTT. It yields the protein CATSRILNQPQHF.

This chain uses TRBV21-1 with TRBJ2-3; no check of the table's D call, TRBD1, against the DNA was made. TRBV21-1 has pseudogene status. This CDR3 has 19 residues. As DNA, the CDR3 is TGTGCCAGCAGCAAAGCCACATCCCCAAGGGGCCCTAGCACAGATACGCAGTATTTT. As protein: CASSKATSPRGPSTDTQYF.

The chain uses TRBV9 and TRBJ1-6; D uncertain. This CDR3 contains 18 residues. V shed 3 bases and J shed 0 bases, with 16 bases lying between them. Germline CDR1 SGDLS, CDR2 YYNGEE. The CDR3 nucleotides read TGTGCCAGCAGCGGCGTTTGGGCAGAAAGCTCCTATAATTCACCCCTCCACTTT. Translation: CASSGVWAESSYNSPLHF.

The V and J genes are TRBV7-2 and TRBJ1-6; possibly TRBD1 for D (5 bases). CDR1 SGHTA and CDR2 FQGNSA come from the germline V gene. V lost 1 base to trimming and J lost 4 bases, with 11 bases between them. The CDR3 sequence is 16 residues long. The CDR3 nucleotides read TGTGCCAGCAGCTTAGGGGGCACAGAGTATAATTCACCCCTCCACTTT. Its protein is CASSLGGTEYNSPLHF.

V is TRBV5-1 and J is TRBJ1-1; 7 nucleotides align to TRBD1. V shed 6 bases and J 1 base; nucleotides not matched to a gene: 9. Germline V gene lookup returns CDR1 SGHRS and CDR2 YFSETQ. CDR3 size: 15 residues. CDR3 in DNA: TGCGCCAGCAACCTTCGGGACAGCAGGAACACTGAAGCTTTCTTT. It encodes CASNLRDSRNTEAFF. Using reference TRBV5-1 and TRBJ1-1 for the parts outside the CDR3, the full variable domain is KAGVTQTPRYLIKTRGQQVTLSCSPISGHRSVSWYQQTPGQGLQFLFEYFSETQRNKGNFPGRFSGRQFSNSRSEMNVSTLELGDSALYLCASNLRDSRNTEAFFGQGTRLTVV.

The chain is built from TRBV9 and TRBJ2-3, with D maybe TRBD2 (6 bases). V was trimmed by 2 bases and J by 6 bases, leaving 13 bases between them. Germline CDR1 reads SGDLS; CDR2 reads YYNGEE. This CDR3 contains 14 residues. CDR3 amino acids: CASSVGGRPDTQYF. DNA for the CDR3: TGTGCCAGCAGCGTGGGGGGACGCCCGGATACGCAGTATTTT.

The V gene is TRBV19, the J gene TRBJ2-4, with TRBD2 matching 9 bases. Germline values: CDR1 LNHDA, CDR2 SQIVND (reference sequence). V lost 3 bases to trimming and J lost 7 bases; unmatched junction nucleotides: 10. This CDR3 contains 16 residues. The CDR3 nucleotides read TGTGCCAGTAGTATTGCCCTGCGGGGGGGCGGGAACATTCAGTACTTC. Amino acids: CASSIALRGGGNIQYF.

This chain uses TRBV30 with TRBJ1-2; 7 nucleotides align to TRBD1. CDR3 size: 16 residues. Per germline, CDR1 GTSNPN and CDR2 SVGIG (reference sequence). The ends lost 2 bases at V and 0 bases at J; junction bases unmatched: 9. CDR3 nucleotides: TGTGCCTGGAGTCACAACCCGGGACAGTCTAACTATGGCTACACCTTC. Amino acids: CAWSHNPGQSNYGYTF.

The CDR3 spells CASSQDLSYEQYF. CDR3 nucleotides: TGTGCCAGCAGCCAAGATTTATCCTACGAGCAGTACTTC. The chain is built from TRBV3-1 (or the pseudogene TRBV3-2) and TRBJ2-7; D unclear. The V gene lost 0 bases and the J gene lost 1 base, with 4 bases spanning the gap. Germline CDR1 and CDR2: LGHDT and YNNKEL (reference sequence). The CDR3 runs 13 residues.

V and J are TRBV5-1 and TRBJ1-1; D gene ambiguous. Germline V lookup: CDR1 SGHRS, CDR2 YFSETQ. The V gene lost 4 bases and the J gene lost 0 bases, with 7 bases spanning the gap. CDR3 size: 13 residues. CDR3 coding DNA: TGCGCCAGCAGCGTGCGGGTGAACACTGAAGCTTTCTTT. The encoded protein is CASSVRVNTEAFF. The variable domain in full, with the rest retrieved from reference TRBV5-1 and TRBJ1-1, is KAGVTQTPRYLIKTRGQQVTLSCSPISGHRSVSWYQQTPGQGLQFLFEYFSETQRNKGNFPGRFSGRQFSNSRSEMNVSTLELGDSALYLCASSVRVNTEAFFGQGTRLTVV.

This clone has more than one count but fewer than ten. The rearrangement links TRBV28 to TRBJ2-1; TRBD2 agrees at 16 bases. After removal of 5 bases from V and 15 bases from J, the junction contained 7 bases not matched to a gene. The CDR3 sequence is 14 residues long. Germline values: CDR1 MDHEN, CDR2 SYDVKM. CDR3 protein: CASSTPGLAGGRFF. In DNA, the CDR3 is TGTGCCAGCAGTACACCGGGACTAGCGGGGGGGCGGTTCTTC.

The chain recombines TRBV2 with TRBJ1-2; no firm D call. V lost 2 bases, J lost 4 bases, and 5 bases lay in between. Per germline, CDR1 SNHLY and CDR2 FYNNEI. This CDR3 region has 12 residues. The CDR3 loop reads CASSELSYGYTF. As DNA, the CDR3 is TGTGCCAGCAGTGAATTATCCTATGGCTACACCTTC. The entire variable domain, with the rest obtained from reference TRBV2 and TRBJ1-2, is as follows: EPEVTQTPSHQVTQMGQEVILRCVPISNHLYFYWYRQILGQKVEFLVSFYNNEISEKSEIFDDQFSVERPDGSNFTLKIRSTKLEDSAMYFCASSELSYGYTFGSGTRLTVV.

In its sample, this clone was seen once. V is TRBV11-2 and J is TRBJ2-3, with D possibly TRBD1 on 5 matching bases. The CDR3 covers 13 residues. CDR1 and CDR2 (germline): SGHAT, FQNNGV. Trimming removed 5 bases from V and 6 bases from J, with 12 bases in between. DNA of the CDR3: TGTGCCAGCAGCCTTGGGGCGTTCGATACGCAGTATTTT. Translating it yields CASSLGAFDTQYF. Full variable domain (outside the CDR3, taken from reference TRBV11-2 and TRBJ2-3): EAGVAQSPRYKIIEKRQSVAFWCNPISGHATLYWYQQILGQGPKLLIQFQNNGVVDDSQLPKDRFSAERLKGVDSTLKIQPAKLEDSAVYLCASSLGAFDTQYFGPGTRLTVL.

This chain joins TRBV2 and TRBJ1-3; perhaps TRBD1 as D (5 bases). Germline V gene data show CDR1 as SNHLY and CDR2 as FYNNEI. The CDR3 loop spans 13 amino acids. Trimming left V 8 bases short and J 4 bases short, with 12 bases between. The CDR3 DNA sequence: TGTGCCAGCGGAAGGAGGGACGGAAACACCATATATTTT. This encodes CASGRRDGNTIYF.

The chain employs TRBV7-9 and TRBJ2-3; D may be TRBD2 (6 bases). The V and J ends lost 5 bases and 6 bases respectively, with 30 bases between them. CDR3 length equals 19 residues. Germline CDR1 reads SEHNR; CDR2 reads FQNEAQ (reference sequence). CDR3 nucleotides: TGTGCCAGCAGCGCAGCAACGGGCTTGGGACGCCATCGGGGGGATACGCAGTATTTT. It is translated as CASSAATGLGRHRGDTQYF.

This clone was counted between two and nine times. CDR3 region: CASSQQNNEQFF. In DNA, the CDR3 is TGTGCCAGCAGTCAACAGAACAATGAGCAGTTCTTC. The chain recombines TRBV6-5 with TRBJ2-1, with no clear D. The germline V gene has CDR1 MNHEY and CDR2 SVGAGI. The CDR3 runs 12 residues. V was cut by 5 bases and J by 5 bases, with 7 bases left in between.